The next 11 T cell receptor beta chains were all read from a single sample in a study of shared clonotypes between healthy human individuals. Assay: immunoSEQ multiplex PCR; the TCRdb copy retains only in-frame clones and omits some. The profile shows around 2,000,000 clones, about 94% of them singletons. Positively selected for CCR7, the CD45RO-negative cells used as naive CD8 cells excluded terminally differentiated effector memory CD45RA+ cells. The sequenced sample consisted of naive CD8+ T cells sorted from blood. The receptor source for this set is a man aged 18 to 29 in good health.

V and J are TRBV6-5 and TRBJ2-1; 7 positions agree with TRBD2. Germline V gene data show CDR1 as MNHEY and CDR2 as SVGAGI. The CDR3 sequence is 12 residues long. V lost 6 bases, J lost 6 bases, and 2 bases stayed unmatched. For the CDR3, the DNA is TGTGCCAGCAGGCGGGAGAGCAATGAGCAGTTCTTC. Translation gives CASRRESNEQFF.

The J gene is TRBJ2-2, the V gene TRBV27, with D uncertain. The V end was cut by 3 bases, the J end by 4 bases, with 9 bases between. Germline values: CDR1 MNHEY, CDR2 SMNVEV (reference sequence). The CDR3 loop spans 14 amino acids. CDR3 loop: CASSFFATTGELFF. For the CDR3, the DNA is TGTGCCAGCAGTTTTTTTGCAACCACCGGGGAGCTGTTTTTT.

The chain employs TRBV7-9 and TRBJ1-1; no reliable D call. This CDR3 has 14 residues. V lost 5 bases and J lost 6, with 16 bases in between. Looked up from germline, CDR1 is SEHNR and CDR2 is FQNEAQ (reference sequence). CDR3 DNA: TGTGCCAGCAGCCCGAGCAGACCGGACGCTGAAGCTTTCTTT. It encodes CASSPSRPDAEAFF.

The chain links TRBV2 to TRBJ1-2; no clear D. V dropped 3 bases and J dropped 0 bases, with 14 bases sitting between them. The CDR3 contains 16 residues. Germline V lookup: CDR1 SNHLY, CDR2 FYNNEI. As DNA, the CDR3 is TGTGCCAGCAGTGAGTTTAGGCAGGCCCCTAACTATGGCTACACCTTC. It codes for CASSEFRQAPNYGYTF. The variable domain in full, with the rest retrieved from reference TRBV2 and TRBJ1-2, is EPEVTQTPSHQVTQMGQEVILRCVPISNHLYFYWYRQILGQKVEFLVSFYNNEISEKSEIFDDQFSVERPDGSNFTLKIRSTKLEDSAMYFCASSEFRQAPNYGYTFGSGTRLTVV.

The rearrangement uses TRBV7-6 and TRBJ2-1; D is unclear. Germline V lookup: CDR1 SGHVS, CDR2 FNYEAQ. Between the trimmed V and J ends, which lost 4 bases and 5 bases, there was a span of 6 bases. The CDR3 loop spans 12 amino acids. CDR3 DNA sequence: TGTGCCAGCAGCTCGGGTAACAATGAGCAGTTCTTC. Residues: CASSSGNNEQFF.

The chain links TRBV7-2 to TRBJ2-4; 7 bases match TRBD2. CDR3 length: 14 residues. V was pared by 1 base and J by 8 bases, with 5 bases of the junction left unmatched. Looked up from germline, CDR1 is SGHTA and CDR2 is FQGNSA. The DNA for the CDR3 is TGTGCCAGCAGCTTAGGGCGGGGGTCCCACATTCAGTACTTC. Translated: CASSLGRGSHIQYF.

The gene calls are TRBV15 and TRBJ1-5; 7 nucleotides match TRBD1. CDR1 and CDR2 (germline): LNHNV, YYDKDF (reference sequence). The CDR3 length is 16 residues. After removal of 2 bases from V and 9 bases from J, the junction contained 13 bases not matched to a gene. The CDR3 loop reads CATSRTSGQQSGPQHF. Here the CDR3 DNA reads TGTGCCACCAGCAGAACCTCGGGACAGCAATCAGGGCCCCAGCATTTT.

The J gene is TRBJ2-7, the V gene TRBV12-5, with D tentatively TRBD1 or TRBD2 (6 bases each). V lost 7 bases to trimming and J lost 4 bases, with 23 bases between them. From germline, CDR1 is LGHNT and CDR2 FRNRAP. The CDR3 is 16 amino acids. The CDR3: CASVQLNRDLRYEQYF. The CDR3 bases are TGTGCTAGTGTTCAGTTAAACAGGGACTTAAGGTACGAGCAGTACTTC.

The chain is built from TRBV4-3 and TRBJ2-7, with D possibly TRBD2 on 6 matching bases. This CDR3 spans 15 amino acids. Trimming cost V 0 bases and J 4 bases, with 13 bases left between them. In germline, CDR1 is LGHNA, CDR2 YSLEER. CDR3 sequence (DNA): TGCGCCAGCAGCCAAGACGGAGGGCCGGGTTACGAGCAGTACTTC. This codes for CASSQDGGPGYEQYF.

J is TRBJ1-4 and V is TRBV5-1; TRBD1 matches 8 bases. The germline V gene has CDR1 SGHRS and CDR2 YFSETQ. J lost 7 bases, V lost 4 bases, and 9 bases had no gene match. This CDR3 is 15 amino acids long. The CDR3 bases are TGCGCCAGCAGCCTGGGACAGGCGGCTGGTGAAAAACTGTTTTTT. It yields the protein CASSLGQAAGEKLFF. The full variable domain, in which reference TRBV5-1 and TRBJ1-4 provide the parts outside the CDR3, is KAGVTQTPRYLIKTRGQQVTLSCSPISGHRSVSWYQQTPGQGLQFLFEYFSETQRNKGNFPGRFSGRQFSNSRSEMNVSTLELGDSALYLCASSLGQAAGEKLFFGSGTQLSVL.

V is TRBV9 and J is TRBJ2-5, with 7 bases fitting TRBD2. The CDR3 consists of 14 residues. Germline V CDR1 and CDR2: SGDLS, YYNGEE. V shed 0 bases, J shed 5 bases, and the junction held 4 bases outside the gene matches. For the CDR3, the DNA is TGTGCCAGCAGCGTAGCGGGACTACGGGAGACCCAGTACTTC. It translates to CASSVAGLRETQYF.